The 18 T cell receptor beta chains below were found in one sample sequenced in a study of T-cell memory formation after mild COVID-19. A single record per CDR3 protein comes from TCRdb applying MiXCR to the 5' RACE reads. This table holds some 350,000 distinct CDR3 sequences, 10% to 15% found once. The sample consisted of PBMCs or a T cell subset sorted from them (not recorded which). The receptor source for this set is a man aged 18 to 35 who had mild COVID-19 (a few samples of this study predate the infection). Cell type and time point are not known.

This clonotype came up a few times. The chain joins TRBV7-2 to TRBJ1-2, with D possibly matching TRBD1 (6 bases). The germline CDR1 and CDR2 sequences are SGHTA and FQGNSA. The CDR3 spans 17 residues. Deletions cut 4 bases from V and 2 bases from J, with 20 bases between. The CDR3 sequence: CASSSPSTGLANYGYTF. The CDR3 DNA follows: TGTGCCAGCAGCTCACCGAGCACAGGGCTCGCCAACTATGGCTACACCTTC.

This clonotype showed up just a few times. The chain recombines TRBV6-5 with TRBJ1-6; the match to TRBD1 covers 9 bases. The CDR3 has 14 residues. CDR1 and CDR2 (germline): MNHEY, SVGAGI. The trim removed 5 bases at V and 7 bases at J, leaving 3 bases unmatched. CDR3 amino acids: CASSGGQGNSPLHF. In DNA form, the CDR3 reads TGTGCCAGCAGTGGGGGACAGGGCAATTCACCCCTCCACTTT.

The V call is TRBV10-3, the J call TRBJ1-1; 9 bases are shared with TRBD1. The junction had 7 bases not matched to a gene; V was cut back by 6 bases and J by 5 bases. Germline CDR1 and CDR2: ENHRY and SYGVKD. CDR3 size: 14 residues. The CDR3: CAISPGQGWTEAFF. The CDR3 DNA reads TGTGCCATCAGCCCTGGACAGGGGTGGACTGAAGCTTTCTTT.

This clonotype was counted a few times. J is TRBJ2-7 and V is TRBV4-1; TRBD1 matches at 8 bases. V shed 3 bases, J shed 5 bases, and the junction held 9 bases outside the gene matches. There are 15 residues in the CDR3. Germline CDR1 and CDR2: MGHRA and YSYEKL. CDR3: CASSQGDRGYDEQYF. The CDR3, as DNA: TGCGCCAGCAGCCAGGGAGACAGGGGTTATGACGAGCAGTACTTC.

V is TRBV21-1 and J is TRBJ1-1. TRBV21-1 is tagged as a pseudogene. This CDR3 has 13 amino acids. CDR3 sequence (DNA): TGTGCCAGCAGCAAAGTGGGTGACACTGAAGCTTTCTTT. This gives the protein CASSKVGDTEAFF.

J is TRBJ1-3 and V is TRBV6-1; no reliable D call. Germline V gene sequence: CDR1 MNHNS, CDR2 SASEGT. Trimming took off 7 bases at V and 0 bases at J, with 7 bases between the two ends. The CDR3 is made up of 13 amino acids. CDR3 bases: TGTGCCAGCAAACCTTCCTCTGGAAACACCATATATTTT. Encoded protein: CASKPSSGNTIYF.

This clonotype was seen many times. The chain joins TRBV11-2 to TRBJ2-5; 8 nucleotides match TRBD2. The CDR3 has 14 amino acids. Germline loops: CDR1 SGHAT, CDR2 FQNNGV. V shed 0 bases and J 5 bases; nucleotides not matched to a gene: 2. The CDR3 sequence is CASSLELAEETQYF. CDR3 coding DNA: TGTGCCAGCAGCTTAGAACTAGCGGAGGAGACCCAGTACTTC.

The chain has TRBV6-2 or TRBV6-3 and TRBJ2-1, with TRBD2 matching over 10 bases. Germline loops: CDR1 MNHEY, CDR2 SVGEGT. CDR3 length: 15 amino acids. J was trimmed by 6 bases and V by 6 bases; bases with no gene match: 8. This CDR3 reads CASSLHTSGVNEQFF. The CDR3 DNA sequence: TGTGCCAGCAGCCTTCATACTAGCGGGGTCAATGAGCAGTTCTTC.

This clonotype was detected only a few times. The chain has TRBV6-4 and TRBJ2-7; D possibly corresponds to TRBD2 (6 bases). V lost 0 bases and J lost 6, with 12 bases in between. Germline CDR1 is MRHNA and CDR2 is SNTAGT. The CDR3 covers 14 residues. The CDR3 nucleotides are TGTGCCAGCAGTGACTCCCCCCGGGAGTGCGAGCAGTACGTC. Residues: CASSDSPRECEQYV.

This clonotype has a count of ten or more. The J gene is TRBJ1-4, the V gene TRBV6-6; D is undetermined. The CDR3 has 15 residues. The ends were cut back, 6 bases at V and 4 bases at J, with 15 bases in the middle. Germline V CDR1 and CDR2: MNHNY, SVGAGI (reference sequence). The CDR3 protein is CASSPARRVNEKLFF. CDR3 in DNA: TGTGCCAGCAGCCCCGCTCGACGGGTTAATGAAAAACTGTTTTTT.

The rearrangement uses TRBV24-1 and TRBJ2-7; D gene unclear. The CDR3 is 16 amino acids. CDR1 is KGHDR, CDR2 SFDVKD, per germline. Trimming cost V 0 bases and J 0 bases, with 11 bases left between them. CDR3 DNA sequence: TGTGCCACCAGTGATTTGCCAGGACCACTCTCCTACGAGCAGTACTTC. Translation gives CATSDLPGPLSYEQYF.

This clonotype was seen at least ten times. V gene TRBV12-3 or TRBV12-4 combines with J gene TRBJ2-3; no clear D. Trimming stripped 8 bases from V and 8 bases from J, with 11 bases between. CDR3 length: 11 amino acids. CDR3 sequence reads: CASLSGSTQYF. Here the CDR3 DNA reads TGTGCCAGCCTATCAGGAAGTACGCAGTATTTT.

This clonotype was counted between two and nine times. The rearrangement links TRBV6-5 to TRBJ1-1; TRBD1 matches at 8 bases. V lost 6 bases and J lost 7; bases outside the gene matches: 10. This CDR3 comprises 14 residues. CDR1 and CDR2 from the germline V gene are MNHEY and SVGAGI. CDR3 loop: CASSISQGASEAFF. DNA of the CDR3: TGTGCCAGCAGCATCTCTCAGGGGGCTAGTGAAGCTTTCTTT.

V usage is TRBV20-1 and J usage is TRBJ2-5; a possible D gene is TRBD1 (5 bases). This CDR3 comprises 16 residues. Germline V gives CDR1 DFQATT, CDR2 SNEGSKA (reference sequence). Trimming stripped 2 bases from V and 1 base from J, with 17 bases between. The CDR3 region is CSARMAHRSFQETQYF. Here the CDR3 DNA reads TGCAGTGCTAGAATGGCCCACAGGTCCTTCCAAGAGACCCAGTACTTC.

The gene calls are TRBV5-1 and TRBJ2-5, with D maybe TRBD2 (6 bases). With 5 bases removed from V and 2 bases from J, the gap between germline ends came to 10 bases. CDR1 is SGHRS and CDR2 is YFSETQ in the germline V gene. This CDR3 is built from 13 residues. The CDR3 region is CASSTSGQETQYF. CDR3 coding DNA: TGCGCCAGCAGTACAAGCGGGCAAGAGACCCAGTACTTC.

This clonotype was seen only a few times. The chain has TRBV25-1 and TRBJ2-5; 8 positions match TRBD1. This CDR3 comprises 16 residues. The V segment lost 0 bases and the J segment 2 bases; nucleotides outside the gene matches: 5. CDR1 is MGHDK and CDR2 is SYGVNS in the germline V gene. The CDR3 loop is CASSEYIRQGQETQYF. In DNA form, the CDR3 reads TGTGCCAGCAGTGAATATATTAGACAGGGGCAAGAGACCCAGTACTTC.

In this sample, this clonotype turned up a few times. This chain links TRBV12-3 or TRBV12-4 with TRBJ2-1; 8 nucleotides agree with TRBD2. CDR3 size: 15 residues. Germline trimming cut 7 bases from V and 5 bases from J; bases unmatched to any gene: 10. CDR3 nucleotides: TGTGCCAGCATTCAAACGGGGGGGCCCGACAATGAGCAGTTCTTC. Translated: CASIQTGGPDNEQFF.

The chain joins TRBV4-1 to TRBJ2-3, with D perhaps being TRBD1 or TRBD2 (5 bases each). The CDR3 runs to 16 residues. Trimming stripped 5 bases from V and 1 base from J, with 16 bases between. Germline V CDR1 and CDR2: MGHRA, YSYEKL. Here the CDR3 DNA reads TGCGCCAGCAGCGCATTCCGGGGCGACGGCACAGATACGCAGTATTTT. Protein sequence: CASSAFRGDGTDTQYF.